Given below is one TCR beta chain in context. As yet, its antigen is unknown. Germline CDR1 SGHTS, CDR2 YDEGEE. Trimming took 4 bases from V and 5 from J, leaving 7 bases between them. There are 12 residues in the CDR3. The sample comes from a study of cytomegalovirus exposure and HLA in healthy donors. 13 Jbeta primers and 60 Vbeta primers were used for the PCR. Libraries were prepared by immunoSEQ multiplex PCR; TCRdb keeps only in-frame clonotypes and omits some of them. The repertoire holds about 140,000 clones, with over 70% as singletons. Study-level findings and limits: Using a false discovery rate of 0.05, a later analysis showed that some 16,000 TCR beta sequences were associated with HLA alleles.

The gene calls are TRBV5-8 and TRBJ2-1; D unresolved. The source of this sequence is a woman aged 40-49 years in good health and CMV-seronegative. Sequenced input: PBMCs. DNA of the CDR3: TGTGCCAGCAGCAGGCGGAACAATGAGCAGTTCTTC. Encoded protein: CASSRRNNEQFF. The full variable domain, rest sourced from reference TRBV5-8 and TRBJ2-1, is EAGVTQSPTHLIKTRGQQATLRCSPISGHTSVYWYQQALGLGLQFLLWYDEGEERNRGNFPPRFSGRQFPNYSSELNVNALELEDSALYLCASSRRNNEQFFGPGTRLTVL.